The sequence of this T cell receptor beta chain was determined in a study of Graves' ophthalmopathy and Graves' hyperthyroidism. Germline values: CDR1 MNHNY, CDR2 SVGAGI (reference sequence). This CDR3 comprises 15 residues. V lost 1 base and J lost 0, with 10 bases in between. From RNA, the CDR3 regions of TCR beta chains were amplified and sequenced. The first-round RT-PCR employed HTBI primers together with the Qiagen OneStep RT-PCR kit. A multiplex PCR was then performed as the second round. TCRdb itself ran the multiplex PCR reads through MiXCR, one entry per CDR3 protein. This sample carries approximately 700,000 distinct CDR3 sequences, about 38% of them seen once, and the ten largest clones take over 2.5%. This clonotype was found a few times. Its specificity is unknown. Other autoimmune disease, uncontrolled infection, pregnancy and lactation led to exclusion. The PBMCs had their origin in 10 ml of fresh peripheral blood.

Study results and limitations: Ophthalmopathy progression predictions by the model showed about 79% specificity and approximately 70% sensitivity. Built on 13 signatures, a model told ophthalmopathy apart from stable hyperthyroidism with about 91% sensitivity and roughly 80% specificity.

This clonotype originated in an adult man with Graves' ophthalmopathy. V gene TRBV6-6 combines with J gene TRBJ2-7; D remains unclear. The sample comprised peripheral blood. CDR3 sequence: CASSYLSPLSYEQYF. The CDR3 DNA is TGTGCCAGCAGTTACTTGTCACCACTCTCCTACGAGCAGTACTTC.